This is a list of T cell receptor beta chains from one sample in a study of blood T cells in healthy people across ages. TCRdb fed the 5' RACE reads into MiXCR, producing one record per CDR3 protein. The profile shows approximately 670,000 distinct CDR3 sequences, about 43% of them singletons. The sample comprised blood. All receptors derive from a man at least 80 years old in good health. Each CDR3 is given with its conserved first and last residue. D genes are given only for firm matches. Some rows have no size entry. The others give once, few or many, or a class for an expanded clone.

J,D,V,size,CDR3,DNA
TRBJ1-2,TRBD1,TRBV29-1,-,CGDLGAGQHYGYTF,TGCGGCGACCTTGGGGCGGGACAGCACTATGGCTACACCTTC
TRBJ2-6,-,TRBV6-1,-,CASRRGGSGANVLTF,TGTGCCAGCAGGAGGGGGGGCTCTGGGGCCAACGTCCTGACTTTC
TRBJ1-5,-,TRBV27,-,CASSSGTGLNTPQHF,TGTGCCAGCAGTTCGGGGACGGGTCTCAACACGCCCCAGCATTTT
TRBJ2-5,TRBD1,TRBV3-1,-,CASSQGQTRGETQYF,TGTGCCAGCAGCCAAGGCCAAACCAGGGGGGAGACCCAGTACTTC
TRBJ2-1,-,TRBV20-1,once,CSARVLGGGLSRDDEQFF,TGCAGTGCTAGAGTCTTGGGGGGAGGTCTTTCCCGAGACGATGAGCAGTTCTTC
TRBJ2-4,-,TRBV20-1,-,CSARDVQGRDIQYF,TGCAGTGCTAGAGACGTACAGGGTCGGGACATTCAGTACTTC
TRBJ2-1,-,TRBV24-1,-,CATASYSYNEQFF,TGTGCCACCGCCAGCTATTCCTACAATGAGCAGTTCTTC
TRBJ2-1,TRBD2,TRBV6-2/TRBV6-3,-,CASAQLAYEQFF,TGTGCCAGCGCCCAACTAGCGTATGAGCAGTTCTTC
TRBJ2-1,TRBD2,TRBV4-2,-,CASSQAHSGVSSYNEQFF,TGTGCCAGCAGCCAGGCCCATAGCGGGGTGAGCTCCTACAATGAGCAGTTCTTC
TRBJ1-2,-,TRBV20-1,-,CSSSPFSETTSGYTF,TGCAGCTCATCGCCATTCAGCGAGACAACTTCTGGCTACACCTTC
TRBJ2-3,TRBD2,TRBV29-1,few,CSVRGGPGDTQYF,TGCAGCGTCCGCGGGGGGCCGGGAGATACGCAGTATTTT
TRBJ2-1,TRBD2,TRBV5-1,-,CASSGTSGGLYNEQFF,TGCGCCAGCAGCGGGACTAGCGGGGGCCTATACAATGAGCAGTTCTTC
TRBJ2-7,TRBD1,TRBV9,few,CASSVHDRAEQYF,TGTGCCAGCAGCGTACACGACAGGGCCGAGCAGTACTTC
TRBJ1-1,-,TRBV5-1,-,CASSLGDLGTEAFF,TGCGCCAGCAGCTTGGGGGACTTGGGCACTGAAGCTTTCTTT
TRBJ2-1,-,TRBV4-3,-,CASSQDIGNNEQFF,TGCGCCAGCAGCCAAGATATAGGCAACAATGAGCAGTTCTTC
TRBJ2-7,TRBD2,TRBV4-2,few,CASSHGTSGRREQYF,TGTGCCAGCAGCCACGGGACTAGCGGGAGACGCGAGCAGTACTTC
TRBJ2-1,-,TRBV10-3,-,CAISVDPSSYNEQFF,TGTGCCATCAGTGTAGACCCAAGCTCCTACAATGAGCAGTTCTTC
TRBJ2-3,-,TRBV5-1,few,CASSPSHGDTQYF,TGCGCCAGCAGCCCTTCACACGGAGATACGCAGTATTTT
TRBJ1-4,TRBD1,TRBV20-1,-,CSALDREWSEKLFF,TGCAGTGCCTTGGACAGGGAATGGAGTGAAAAACTGTTTTTT
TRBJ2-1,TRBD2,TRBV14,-,CASSPPPLTSGRATDEQFF,TGTGCCAGCAGCCCGCCCCCCCTAACTAGCGGGAGGGCTACGGATGAGCAGTTCTTC
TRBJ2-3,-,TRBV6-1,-,CASIRAEADTDTQYF,TGTGCCAGCATTAGAGCGGAGGCCGACACAGATACGCAGTATTTT
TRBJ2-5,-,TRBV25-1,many,CASSEGRQRQTQYF,TGTGCCAGCAGTGAGGGCCGACAGCGGCAGACCCAGTACTTC
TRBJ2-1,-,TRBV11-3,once,CASSPTQTYNEQFF,TGTGCCAGCAGCCCGACTCAAACCTACAATGAGCAGTTCTTC
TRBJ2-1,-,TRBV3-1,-,CASSQFDEQFF,TGTGCCAGCAGCCAGTTCGACGAGCAGTTCTTC
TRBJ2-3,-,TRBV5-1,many,CASSLGTATDTQYF,TGCGCCAGCAGCTTGGGGACAGCCACAGATACGCAGTATTTT